The rows below give T cell receptor beta chains drawn from one sample of a study of blood T cell repertoires in COVID-19. The repertoire was sequenced with immunoSEQ multiplex PCR; TCRdb's copy has only in-frame clones and lacks some. The sample has approximately 280,000 clones, around nine tenths seen once. The sequenced sample consisted of PBMCs or T cells enriched from blood (not recorded which). Receptors originate from a woman aged 18 to 35 who had recovered from COVID-19. Each CDR3 is given with its conserved first and last residue. A D gene is named only where the DNA matches it firmly. Only part of the rows carry a size: once, few, many, or a class if the clone is expanded.

TRBD1	TRBV5-4	TRBJ1-2	-	CASSLDRDLYGYTF	TGTGCCAGCAGCTTAGACAGGGACCTCTATGGCTACACCTTC
-	TRBV19	TRBJ2-2	-	CASSIQLPNTGELFF	TGTGCCAGTAGTATCCAACTACCGAACACCGGGGAGCTGTTTTTT
-	TRBV5-1	TRBJ1-2	-	CASSLGRLQGGYTF	TGCGCCAGCAGCTTGGGACGGCTGCAGGGCGGCTACACCTTC
-	TRBV29-1	TRBJ2-1	once	CSVDMSGAGEQFF	TGCAGCGTTGATATGTCAGGGGCTGGAGAGCAGTTCTTC
TRBD1	TRBV28	TRBJ2-2	-	CASSSGTDRSNTGELFF	TGTGCCAGCAGTTCCGGGACGGACAGGTCGAACACCGGGGAGCTGTTTTTT
-	TRBV6-1	TRBJ2-7	-	CASSEALLRSSYEQYF	TGTGCCAGCAGTGAAGCGCTTCTGAGATCCTCCTACGAGCAGTACTTC
TRBD2	TRBV9	TRBJ2-2	-	CASSATSGRVTGELFF	TGTGCCAGCAGCGCTACTAGCGGGAGGGTCACCGGGGAGCTGTTTTTT
-	TRBV28	TRBJ2-7	-	CASTTAFISEQYF	TGTGCCAGCACGACAGCCTTTATTTCTGAGCAGTACTTC
-	TRBV27	TRBJ1-5	-	CASSNGYQPQHF	TGTGCCAGCAGTAACGGTTATCAGCCCCAGCATTTT
TRBD1	TRBV5-1	TRBJ1-3	-	CASSLEGTGLSGNTIYF	TGCGCCAGCAGCTTGGAAGGGACAGGACTCTCTGGAAACACCATATATTTT
TRBD1	TRBV27	TRBJ2-7	once	CASSIDRGLSYEQYF	TGTGCCAGCAGTATTGACAGGGGCCTCTCCTACGAGCAGTACTTC
-	TRBV20-1	TRBJ2-7	-	CSASSLQTAYEQYF	TGCAGTGCTAGTTCTCTTCAGACAGCCTACGAGCAGTACTTC
TRBD1	TRBV2	TRBJ1-3	-	CATGTGGGNTIYF	TGTGCCACCGGGACAGGGGGTGGAAACACCATATATTTT
-	TRBV7-9	TRBJ2-7	-	CASSPTFHEQYF	TGTGCCAGCAGCCCTACCTTCCACGAGCAGTACTTC
-	TRBV28	TRBJ2-1	-	CASSHRTLNNEQFF	TGTGCCAGCAGCCACCGGACTTTGAACAATGAGCAGTTCTTC
TRBD1	TRBV2	TRBJ1-4	-	CASRPSGTGLEKLFF	TGTGCCAGCAGACCGTCGGGGACAGGGTTAGAAAAACTGTTTTTT
-	TRBV2	TRBJ2-7	-	CASSDTGELYEQYF	TGTGCCAGCAGTGACACGGGGGAGCTCTACGAGCAGTACTTC
-	TRBV30	TRBJ1-6	-	CAWSVSHNSPLHF	TGTGCCTGGAGTGTTTCTCATAATTCACCCCTCCACTTT
-	TRBV5-4	TRBJ1-4	-	CASSLAGGPEEKLFF	TGTGCCAGCAGCCTGGCGGGGGGCCCCGAGGAAAAACTGTTTTTT
-	TRBV30	TRBJ1-5	few	CAWNHPNQPQHF	TGTGCCTGGAATCATCCAAATCAGCCCCAGCATTTT
TRBD2	TRBV4-2	TRBJ2-7	-	CASSQDLREEYEQYF	TGTGCCAGCAGCCAAGATCTCCGGGAGGAATACGAGCAGTACTTC
-	TRBV5-1	TRBJ2-2	few	CASSLGAANTGELFF	TGCGCCAGCAGCTTGGGGGCAGCGAACACCGGGGAGCTGTTTTTT
-	TRBV14	TRBJ1-5	-	CASSGGAGTNQPQHF	TGTGCCAGCAGCGGCGGGGCAGGGACTAATCAGCCCCAGCATTTT
-	TRBV28	TRBJ1-1	-	CASSSPPQAAEAFF	TGTGCCAGCAGTTCCCCCCCGCAGGCAGCCGAAGCTTTCTTT
-	TRBV10-2	TRBJ2-7	-	CASSVGDYEQYF	TGCGCCAGCAGTGTTGGAGACTACGAGCAGTACTTC
-	TRBV7-2	TRBJ2-3	-	CASSSGGGVADTQYF	TGTGCCAGCAGCTCCGGCGGAGGTGTCGCAGATACGCAGTATTTT
-	TRBV2	TRBJ1-1	-	CAITRGMFTEAFF	TGTGCCATAACCAGGGGAATGTTCACTGAAGCTTTCTTT
TRBD2	TRBV5-4	TRBJ2-7	-	CASSLSGGGSYEQYF	TGTGCCAGCAGCCTTAGCGGGGGGGGTTCCTACGAGCAGTACTTC
-	TRBV14	TRBJ1-2	-	CASSQLQGSGYGYTF	TGTGCCAGCAGCCAATTGCAGGGTTCGGGCTATGGCTACACCTTC
TRBD2	TRBV29-1	TRBJ2-3	-	CSVARLAGGPTDTQYF	TGCAGCGTTGCCCGACTAGCGGGAGGGCCCACAGATACGCAGTATTTT
TRBD1	TRBV7-6	TRBJ1-1	once	CASSSLAGQANTEAFF	TGTGCCAGCAGCTCCCTAGCAGGACAGGCCAACACTGAAGCTTTCTTT
-	TRBV10-1	TRBJ2-2	-	CASSESGEGSGELFF	TGCGCCAGCAGTGAGTCTGGTGAGGGTAGCGGGGAGCTGTTTTTT
TRBD2	TRBV14	TRBJ2-1	-	CASSPSGRRNEQFF	TGTGCCAGCAGCCCTAGCGGGCGGCGCAATGAGCAGTTCTTC
TRBD2	TRBV6-5	TRBJ2-7	-	CASGYSGESSYEQYF	TGTGCCAGCGGCTATAGCGGGGAGAGCTCCTACGAGCAGTACTTC
-	TRBV3-1/TRBV3-2	TRBJ1-3	-	CASSQGRAGNTIYF	TGTGCCAGCAGCCAAGGCAGGGCCGGAAACACCATATATTTT
-	TRBV6-6	TRBJ1-5	-	CASSYRDYSNQPQHF	TGTGCCAGCAGTTACCGGGATTATAGCAATCAGCCCCAGCATTTT
TRBD2	TRBV7-9	TRBJ2-7	-	CASSLGVSGSWTSSYEQYF	TGTGCCAGCAGCTTAGGGGTTAGCGGGAGTTGGACCTCCTCCTACGAGCAGTACTTC
-	TRBV23-1	TRBJ1-5	-	CASSQSLLSGTDSNQPQHF	TGCGCCAGCAGTCAATCGCTTCTCAGTGGAACAGATAGCAATCAGCCCCAGCATTTT
-	TRBV9	TRBJ2-7	-	CASSVGFGRRAYEQYF	TGTGCCAGCAGCGTAGGTTTCGGGAGAAGGGCCTACGAGCAGTACTTC
TRBD2	TRBV10-3	TRBJ2-1	-	CAISESVAGAGYNEQFF	TGTGCCATCAGTGAGTCCGTAGCGGGAGCGGGGTACAATGAGCAGTTCTTC
TRBD1	TRBV19	TRBJ1-3	once	CASTRDRDTGNTIYF	TGTGCCAGTACTAGGGACAGGGATACTGGAAACACCATATATTTT
TRBD1	TRBV7-2	TRBJ1-5	-	CASSLAGGSNQPQHF	TGTGCTAGCAGCTTAGCAGGGGGTAGCAATCAGCCCCAGCATTTT
-	TRBV7-9	TRBJ2-3	-	CASSLPGFRGTDTQYF	TGTGCCAGCAGCTTGCCGGGATTTAGGGGCACAGATACGCAGTATTTT
TRBD2	TRBV11-2	TRBJ2-1	-	CASSSMRLAGVVWQFF	TGTGCCAGCAGCTCCATGCGACTAGCGGGAGTCGTTTGGCAGTTCTTC
-	TRBV7-9	TRBJ1-5	few	CASSYGGALVQPQHF	TGTGCCAGCAGCTATGGAGGGGCATTGGTTCAGCCCCAGCATTTT
-	TRBV13	TRBJ1-5	-	CASSFLGQPQHF	TGTGCCAGCAGCTTCCTCGGTCAGCCCCAGCATTTT
-	TRBV30	TRBJ2-7	-	CAWTRTVGEQYF	TGTGCCTGGACCCGGACAGTTGGCGAGCAGTACTTC
-	TRBV6-5	TRBJ1-5	-	CASGRGSNQPQHF	TGTGCCAGCGGCCGGGGTAGCAATCAGCCCCAGCATTTT
TRBD1	TRBV29-1	TRBJ2-1	medium-sized	CSVGDRGLYNEQFF	TGCAGCGTAGGAGACAGGGGACTTTACAATGAGCAGTTCTTC
-	TRBV9	TRBJ1-1	-	CASSVLENTEAFF	TGTGCCAGCAGCGTATTAGAGAACACTGAAGCTTTCTTT
TRBD2	TRBV11-2	TRBJ2-5	-	CASSPQREEQETQYF	TGTGCCAGCAGCCCGCAGCGGGAGGAACAAGAGACCCAGTACTTC
TRBD2	TRBV5-4	TRBJ2-1	-	CASSLAGGRPGNEQFF	TGTGCCAGCAGCTTGGCTGGCGGGAGGCCGGGGAATGAGCAGTTCTTC
-	TRBV19	TRBJ2-4	-	CASSSPTTSRLENIQYF	TGTGCCAGTAGTTCCCCTACCACTTCGAGGTTGGAAAACATTCAGTACTTC
TRBD1	TRBV14	TRBJ1-2	-	CASSLGQLYGYTF	TGTGCCAGCAGCCTGGGACAGCTCTATGGCTACACCTTC
TRBD1	TRBV24-1	TRBJ1-6	-	CATRGRDREVTNSPLHF	TGTGCCACCAGGGGAAGGGACAGGGAGGTGACCAATTCACCCCTCCACTTT
TRBD2	TRBV19	TRBJ2-2	-	CASSDPSGGNTGELFF	TGTGCCAGTAGTGACCCAAGCGGGGGGAACACCGGGGAGCTGTTTTTT
TRBD1	TRBV29-1	TRBJ1-3	-	CSVEDRTGNTGNTIYF	TGCAGCGTTGAAGATCGGACAGGGAATACTGGAAACACCATATATTTT
-	TRBV7-2	TRBJ1-5	-	CASSSLHQGYSNQPQHF	TGTGCCAGCAGCTCCCTCCATCAGGGTTATAGCAATCAGCCCCAGCATTTT
-	TRBV19	TRBJ2-2	-	CASSGAGELFF	TGTGCCAGTAGCGGGGCCGGGGAGCTGTTTTTT